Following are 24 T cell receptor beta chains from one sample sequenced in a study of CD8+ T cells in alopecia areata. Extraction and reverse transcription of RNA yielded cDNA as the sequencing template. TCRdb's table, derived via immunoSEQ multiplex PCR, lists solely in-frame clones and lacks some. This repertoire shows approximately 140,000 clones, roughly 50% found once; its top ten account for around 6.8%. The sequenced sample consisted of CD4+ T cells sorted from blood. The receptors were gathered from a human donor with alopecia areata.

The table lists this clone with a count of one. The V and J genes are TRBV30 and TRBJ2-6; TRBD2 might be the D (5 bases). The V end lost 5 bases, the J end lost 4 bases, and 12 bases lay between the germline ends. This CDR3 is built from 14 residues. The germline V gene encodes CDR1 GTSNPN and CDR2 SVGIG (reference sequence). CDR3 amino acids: CAWGRVAGANVLTF. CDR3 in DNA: TGTGCCTGGGGGCGGGTGGCAGGGGCCAACGTCCTGACTTTC.

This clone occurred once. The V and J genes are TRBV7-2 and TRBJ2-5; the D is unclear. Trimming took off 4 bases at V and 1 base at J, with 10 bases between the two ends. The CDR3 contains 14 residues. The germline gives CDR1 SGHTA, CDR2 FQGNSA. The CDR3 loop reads CASSSTTLQETQYF. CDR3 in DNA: TGTGCCAGCAGCTCCACGACTCTCCAAGAGACCCAGTACTTC.

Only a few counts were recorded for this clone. The CDR3 nucleotides read TGTGCCAGCAGCCTGCAGAGGGAAGCTTTCTTT. It encodes CASSLQREAFF. The chain carries TRBV28 and TRBJ1-1; the D is unclear. CDR1 and CDR2 from the germline V gene are MDHEN and SYDVKM. V was shortened by 6 bases and J by 8 bases, with 10 bases between the two germline ends. The CDR3 has 11 residues.

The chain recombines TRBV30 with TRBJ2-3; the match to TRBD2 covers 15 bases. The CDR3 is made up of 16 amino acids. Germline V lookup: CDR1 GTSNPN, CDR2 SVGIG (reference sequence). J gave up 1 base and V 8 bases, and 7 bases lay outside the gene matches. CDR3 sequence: CARTSGRAAGTDTQYF. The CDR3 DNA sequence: TGTGCCCGGACTAGCGGGAGGGCCGCGGGCACAGATACGCAGTATTTT.

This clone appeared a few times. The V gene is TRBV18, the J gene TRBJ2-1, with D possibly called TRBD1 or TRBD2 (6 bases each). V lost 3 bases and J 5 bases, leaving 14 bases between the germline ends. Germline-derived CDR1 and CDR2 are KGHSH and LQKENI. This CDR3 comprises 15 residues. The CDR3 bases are TGTGCCAGCTCACCTGTGACAGGAGGGAACAATGAGCAGTTCTTC. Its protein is CASSPVTGGNNEQFF.

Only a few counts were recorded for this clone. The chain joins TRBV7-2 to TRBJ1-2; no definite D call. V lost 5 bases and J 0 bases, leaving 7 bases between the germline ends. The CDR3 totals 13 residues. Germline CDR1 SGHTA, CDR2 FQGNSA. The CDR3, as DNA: TGTGCCAGCAGCCCAACCTCTAACTATGGCTACACCTTC. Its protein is CASSPTSNYGYTF.

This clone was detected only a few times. CDR3 nucleotides: TGTGCCAGCTCACCAGCCGGGACAGGGGGCGGTCAGCCCCAGCATTTT. As protein: CASSPAGTGGGQPQHF. J is TRBJ1-5 and V is TRBV18, with 12 bases matching TRBD1. J gave up 6 bases and V 2 bases, and 5 bases lay outside the gene matches. The CDR3 has 16 residues. CDR1 and CDR2 from the germline V gene are KGHSH and LQKENI. Full variable domain (outside the CDR3, taken from reference TRBV18 and TRBJ1-5): NAGVMQNPRHLVRRRGQEARLRCSPMKGHSHVYWYRQLPEEGLKFMVYLQKENIIDESGMPKERFSAEFPKEGPSILRIQQVVRGDSAAYFCASSPAGTGGGQPQHFGDGTRLSIL.

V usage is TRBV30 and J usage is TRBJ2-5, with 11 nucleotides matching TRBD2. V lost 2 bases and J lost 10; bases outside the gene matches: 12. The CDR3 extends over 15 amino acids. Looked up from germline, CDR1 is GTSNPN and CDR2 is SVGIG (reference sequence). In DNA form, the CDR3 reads TGTGCCTGGAGTAGTCTAGCGGGGGGACTTGGAGTCCAGTACTTC. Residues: CAWSSLAGGLGVQYF.

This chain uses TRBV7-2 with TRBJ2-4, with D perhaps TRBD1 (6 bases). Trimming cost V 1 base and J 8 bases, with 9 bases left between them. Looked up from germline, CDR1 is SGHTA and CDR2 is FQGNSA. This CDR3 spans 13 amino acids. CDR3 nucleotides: TGTGCCAGCAGCTTAGACAGGGCTGACATTCAGTACTTC. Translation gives CASSLDRADIQYF.

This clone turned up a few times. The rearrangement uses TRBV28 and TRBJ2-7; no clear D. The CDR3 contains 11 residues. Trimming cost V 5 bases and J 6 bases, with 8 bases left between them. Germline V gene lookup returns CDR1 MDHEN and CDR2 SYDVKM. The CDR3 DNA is TGTGCCAGCAGTGACTCGGTCGAGCAGTACTTC. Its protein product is CASSDSVEQYF.

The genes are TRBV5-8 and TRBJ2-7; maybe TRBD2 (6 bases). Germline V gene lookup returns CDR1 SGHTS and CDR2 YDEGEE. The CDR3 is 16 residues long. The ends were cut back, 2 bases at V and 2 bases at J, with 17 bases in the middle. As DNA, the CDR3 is TGTGCCAGCAGCTTTTCAACCGGCGGGGCCGCCTACGAGCAGTACTTC. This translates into CASSFSTGGAAYEQYF.

The CDR3 bases are TGCGCCAGCAGCTTGTCTCGGGATGAGCAGTTCTTC. It yields the protein CASSLSRDEQFF. The J gene is TRBJ2-1, the V gene TRBV5-1; D is uncertain. Germline V gives CDR1 SGHRS, CDR2 YFSETQ. The CDR3 covers 12 residues. Trimming shortened V by 1 base and J by 8 bases, and 7 bases separated the two germline ends.

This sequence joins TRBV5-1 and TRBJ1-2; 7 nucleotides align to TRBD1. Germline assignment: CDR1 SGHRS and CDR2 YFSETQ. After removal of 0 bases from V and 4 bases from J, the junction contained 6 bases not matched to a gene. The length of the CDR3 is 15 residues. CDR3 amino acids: CASSLALTGSYGYTF. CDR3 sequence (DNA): TGCGCCAGCAGCTTGGCCCTGACAGGGTCCTATGGCTACACCTTC. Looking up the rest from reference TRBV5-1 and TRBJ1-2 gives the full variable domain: KAGVTQTPRYLIKTRGQQVTLSCSPISGHRSVSWYQQTPGQGLQFLFEYFSETQRNKGNFPGRFSGRQFSNSRSEMNVSTLELGDSALYLCASSLALTGSYGYTFGSGTRLTVV.

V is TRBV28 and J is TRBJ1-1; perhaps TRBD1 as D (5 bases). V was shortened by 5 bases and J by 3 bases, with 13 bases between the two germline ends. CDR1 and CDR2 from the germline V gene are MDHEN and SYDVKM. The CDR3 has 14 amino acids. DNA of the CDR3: TGTGCCAGCAGTACCCCCGGGGGATACACTGAAGCTTTCTTT. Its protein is CASSTPGGYTEAFF.

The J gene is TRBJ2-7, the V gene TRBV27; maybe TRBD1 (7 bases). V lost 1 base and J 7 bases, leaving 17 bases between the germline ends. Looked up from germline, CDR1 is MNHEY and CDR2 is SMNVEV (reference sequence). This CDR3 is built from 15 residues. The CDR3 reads CASSLLAGSGGEQYF. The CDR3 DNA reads TGTGCCAGCAGTTTATTGGCGGGGTCAGGGGGAGAGCAGTACTTC.

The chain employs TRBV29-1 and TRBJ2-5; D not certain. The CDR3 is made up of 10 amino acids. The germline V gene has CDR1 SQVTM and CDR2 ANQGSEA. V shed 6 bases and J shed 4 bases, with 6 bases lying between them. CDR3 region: CSVRPETQYF. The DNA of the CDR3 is TGCAGCGTGCGGCCAGAGACCCAGTACTTC. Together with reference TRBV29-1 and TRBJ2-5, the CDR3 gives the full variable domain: SAVISQKPSRDICQRGTSLTIQCQVDSQVTMMFWYRQQPGQSLTLIATANQGSEATYESGFVIDKFPISRPNLTFSTLTVSNMSPEDSSIYLCSVRPETQYFGPGTRLLVL.

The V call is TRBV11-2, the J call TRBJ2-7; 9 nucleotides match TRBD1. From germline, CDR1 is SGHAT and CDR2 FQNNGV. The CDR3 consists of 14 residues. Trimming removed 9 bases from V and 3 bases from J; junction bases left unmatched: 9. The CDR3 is CASRRTGEFYEQYF. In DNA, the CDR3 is TGTGCCAGTCGAAGGACAGGGGAATTCTACGAGCAGTACTTC.

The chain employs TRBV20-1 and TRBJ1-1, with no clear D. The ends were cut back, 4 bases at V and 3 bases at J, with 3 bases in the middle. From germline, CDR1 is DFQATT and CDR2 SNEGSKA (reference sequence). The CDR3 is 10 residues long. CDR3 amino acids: CSAIHTEAFF. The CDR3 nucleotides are TGCAGTGCTATCCACACTGAAGCTTTCTTT.

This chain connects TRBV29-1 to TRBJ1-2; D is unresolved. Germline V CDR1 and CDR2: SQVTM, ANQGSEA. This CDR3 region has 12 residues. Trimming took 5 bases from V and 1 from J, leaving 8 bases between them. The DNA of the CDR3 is TGCAGCGTTATACAGAATAACTATGGCTACACCTTC. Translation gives CSVIQNNYGYTF. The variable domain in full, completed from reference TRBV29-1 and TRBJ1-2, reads SAVISQKPSRDICQRGTSLTIQCQVDSQVTMMFWYRQQPGQSLTLIATANQGSEATYESGFVIDKFPISRPNLTFSTLTVSNMSPEDSSIYLCSVIQNNYGYTFGSGTRLTVV.

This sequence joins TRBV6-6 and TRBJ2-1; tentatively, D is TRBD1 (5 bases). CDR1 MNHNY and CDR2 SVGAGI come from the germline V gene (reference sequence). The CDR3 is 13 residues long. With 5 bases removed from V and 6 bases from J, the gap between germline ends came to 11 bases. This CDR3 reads CASSQQVTNEQFF. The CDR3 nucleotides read TGTGCCAGCAGTCAACAGGTAACCAATGAGCAGTTCTTC.

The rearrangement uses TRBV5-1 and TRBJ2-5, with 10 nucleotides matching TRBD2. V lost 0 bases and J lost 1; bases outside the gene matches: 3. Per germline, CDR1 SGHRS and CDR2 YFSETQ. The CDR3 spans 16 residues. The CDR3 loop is CASSLGASGGQETQYF. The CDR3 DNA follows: TGCGCCAGCAGCTTGGGGGCTAGCGGGGGCCAAGAGACCCAGTACTTC.

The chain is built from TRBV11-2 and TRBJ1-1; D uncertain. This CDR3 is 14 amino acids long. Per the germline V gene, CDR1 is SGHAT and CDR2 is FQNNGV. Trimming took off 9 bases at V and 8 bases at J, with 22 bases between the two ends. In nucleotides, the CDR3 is TGTGCCAGTCAGCATAGGTTTGTGGAAGGGGAAGCTTTCTTT. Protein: CASQHRFVEGEAFF. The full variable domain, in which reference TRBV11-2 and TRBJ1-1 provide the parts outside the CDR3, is EAGVAQSPRYKIIEKRQSVAFWCNPISGHATLYWYQQILGQGPKLLIQFQNNGVVDDSQLPKDRFSAERLKGVDSTLKIQPAKLEDSAVYLCASQHRFVEGEAFFGQGTRLTVV.

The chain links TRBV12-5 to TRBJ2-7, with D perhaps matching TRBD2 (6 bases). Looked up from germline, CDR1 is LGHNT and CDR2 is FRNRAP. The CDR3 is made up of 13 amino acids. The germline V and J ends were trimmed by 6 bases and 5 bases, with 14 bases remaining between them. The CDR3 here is CASGSGGADEQYF. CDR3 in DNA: TGTGCTAGTGGCTCAGGAGGGGCGGACGAGCAGTACTTC. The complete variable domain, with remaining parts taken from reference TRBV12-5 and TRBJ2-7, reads DARVTQTPRHKVTEMGQEVTMRCQPILGHNTVFWYRQTMMQGLELLAYFRNRAPLDDSGMPKDRFSAEMPDATLATLKIQPSEPRDSAVYFCASGSGGADEQYFGPGTRLTVT.

The CDR3 sequence is CAWSVFGVRQPQHF. In DNA form, the CDR3 reads TGTGCCTGGAGTGTATTCGGGGTGAGACAGCCCCAGCATTTT. The chain is built from TRBV30 and TRBJ1-5; D unclear. Trimming took 0 bases from V and 7 from J, leaving 13 bases between them. Germline CDR1 and CDR2: GTSNPN and SVGIG (reference sequence). This CDR3 comprises 14 residues.